The clone carrying this T cell receptor (beta chain) showed up just once. Its antigen remains unidentified. Combining a sample-barcoded 5' primer with a J-beta primer mix, a second PCR ran for 7 to 11 cycles. Every individual sample yielded 2.5 million or more paired-end reads (each containing CDR3). TCRdb re-analysed the 5' RACE reads in MiXCR, keeping a single row per CDR3 protein. The sample yields approximately 1,700,000 distinct CDR3 sequences, around 42% seen once. The data are from a study of blood T cells in healthy people across ages. Trimming shortened V by 3 bases and J by 1 base, and 12 bases separated the two germline ends. This CDR3 spans 15 amino acids. Germline V gene lookup returns CDR1 MGHRA and CDR2 YSYEKL. Findings and caveats of the study: Leaving the PBMCs unsorted stopped any conclusive comparison of naive versus antigen-experienced cells.

The sequenced sample was blood. V gene TRBV4-1 combines with J gene TRBJ1-2; tentative D call: TRBD1 (5 bases). The sequence was collected from a human donor in good health. The chain's CDR3 is CASSQKNGGNYGYTF. DNA of the CDR3: TGCGCCAGCAGCCAGAAGAATGGGGGTAACTATGGCTACACCTTC.